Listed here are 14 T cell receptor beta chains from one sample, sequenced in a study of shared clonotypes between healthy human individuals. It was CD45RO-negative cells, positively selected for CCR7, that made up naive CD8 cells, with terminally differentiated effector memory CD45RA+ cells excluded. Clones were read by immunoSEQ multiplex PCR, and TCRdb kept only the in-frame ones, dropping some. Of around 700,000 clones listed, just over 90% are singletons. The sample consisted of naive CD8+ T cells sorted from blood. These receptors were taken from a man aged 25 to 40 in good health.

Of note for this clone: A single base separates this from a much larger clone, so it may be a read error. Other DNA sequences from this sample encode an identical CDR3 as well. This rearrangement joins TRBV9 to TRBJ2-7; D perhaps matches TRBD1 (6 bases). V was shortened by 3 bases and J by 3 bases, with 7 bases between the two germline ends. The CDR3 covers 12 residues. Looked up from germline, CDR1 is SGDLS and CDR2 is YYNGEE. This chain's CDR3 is CASSAQGYEQYF. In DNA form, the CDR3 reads TGTGCCAGCAGCGCACAGGGCTACGAGCAGTACTTC.

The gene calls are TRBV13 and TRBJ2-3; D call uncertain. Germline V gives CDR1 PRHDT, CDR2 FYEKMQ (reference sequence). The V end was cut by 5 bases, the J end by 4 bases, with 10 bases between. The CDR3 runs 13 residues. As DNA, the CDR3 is TGTGCCAGCAGCCCCCAGATGGCAGATACGCAGTATTTT. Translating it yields CASSPQMADTQYF.

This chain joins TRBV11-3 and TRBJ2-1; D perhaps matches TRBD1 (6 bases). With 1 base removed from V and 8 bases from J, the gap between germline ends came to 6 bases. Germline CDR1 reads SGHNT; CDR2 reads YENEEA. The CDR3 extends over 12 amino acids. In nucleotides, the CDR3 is TGTGCCAGCAGCTTAGGGGGGCATGAGCAGTTCTTC. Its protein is CASSLGGHEQFF.

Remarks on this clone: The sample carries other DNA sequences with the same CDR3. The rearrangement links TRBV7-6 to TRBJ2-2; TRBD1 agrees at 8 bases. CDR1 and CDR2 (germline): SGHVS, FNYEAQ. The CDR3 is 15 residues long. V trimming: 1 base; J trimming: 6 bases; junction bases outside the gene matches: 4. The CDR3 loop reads CASSLGQGAAGELFF. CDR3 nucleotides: TGTGCCAGCAGCTTAGGGCAGGGGGCGGCCGGGGAGCTGTTTTTT.

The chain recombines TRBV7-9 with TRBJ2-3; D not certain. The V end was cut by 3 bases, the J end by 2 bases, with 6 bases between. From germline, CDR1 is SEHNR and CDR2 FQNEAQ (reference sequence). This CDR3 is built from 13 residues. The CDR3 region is CASSLPVTDTQYF. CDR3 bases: TGTGCCAGCAGCTTGCCAGTCACAGATACGCAGTATTTT.

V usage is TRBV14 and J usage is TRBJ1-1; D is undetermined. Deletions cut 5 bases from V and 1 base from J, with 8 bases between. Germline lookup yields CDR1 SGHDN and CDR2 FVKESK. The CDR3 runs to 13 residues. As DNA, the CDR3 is TGTGCCAGCAGCTTGGCAAGGAACACTGAAGCTTTCTTT. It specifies CASSLARNTEAFF. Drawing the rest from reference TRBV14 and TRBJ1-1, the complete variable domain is EAGVTQFPSHSVIEKGQTVTLRCDPISGHDNLYWYRRVMGKEIKFLLHFVKESKQDESGMPNNRFLAERTGGTYSTLKVQPAELEDSGVYFCASSLARNTEAFFGQGTRLTVV.

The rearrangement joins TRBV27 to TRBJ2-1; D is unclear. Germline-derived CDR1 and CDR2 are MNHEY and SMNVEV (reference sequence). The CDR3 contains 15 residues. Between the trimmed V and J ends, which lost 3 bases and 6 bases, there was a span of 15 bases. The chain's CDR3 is CASSLYQRTLNEQFF. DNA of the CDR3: TGTGCCAGCAGTTTGTATCAGCGAACCCTCAATGAGCAGTTCTTC.

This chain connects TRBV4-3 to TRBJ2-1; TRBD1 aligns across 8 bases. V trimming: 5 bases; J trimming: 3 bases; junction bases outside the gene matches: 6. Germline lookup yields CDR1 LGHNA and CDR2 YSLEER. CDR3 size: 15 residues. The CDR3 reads CASSEGQGYYNEQFF. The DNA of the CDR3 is TGCGCCAGCAGCGAAGGACAGGGATACTACAATGAGCAGTTCTTC.

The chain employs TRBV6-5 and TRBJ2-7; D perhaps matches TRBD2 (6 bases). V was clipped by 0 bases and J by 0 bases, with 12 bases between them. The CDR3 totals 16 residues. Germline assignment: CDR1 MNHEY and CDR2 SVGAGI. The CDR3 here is CASSYSSGETSYEQYF. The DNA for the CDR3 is TGTGCCAGCAGTTACTCCTCGGGAGAGACCTCCTACGAGCAGTACTTC.

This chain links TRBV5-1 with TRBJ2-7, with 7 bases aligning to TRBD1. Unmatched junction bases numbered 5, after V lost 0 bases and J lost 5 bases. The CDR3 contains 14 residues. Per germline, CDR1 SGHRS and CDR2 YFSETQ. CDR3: CASSLGQGVDEQYF. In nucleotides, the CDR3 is TGCGCCAGCAGCTTGGGACAGGGCGTCGACGAGCAGTACTTC.

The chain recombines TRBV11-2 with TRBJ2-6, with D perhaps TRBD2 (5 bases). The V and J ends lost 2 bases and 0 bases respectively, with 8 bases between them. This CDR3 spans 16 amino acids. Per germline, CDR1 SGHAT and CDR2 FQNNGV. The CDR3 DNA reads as TGTGCCAGCAGCTTAACGGGGATCTCTGGGGCCAACGTCCTGACTTTC. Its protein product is CASSLTGISGANVLTF. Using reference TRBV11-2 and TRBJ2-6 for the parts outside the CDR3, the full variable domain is EAGVAQSPRYKIIEKRQSVAFWCNPISGHATLYWYQQILGQGPKLLIQFQNNGVVDDSQLPKDRFSAERLKGVDSTLKIQPAKLEDSAVYLCASSLTGISGANVLTFGAGSRLTVL.

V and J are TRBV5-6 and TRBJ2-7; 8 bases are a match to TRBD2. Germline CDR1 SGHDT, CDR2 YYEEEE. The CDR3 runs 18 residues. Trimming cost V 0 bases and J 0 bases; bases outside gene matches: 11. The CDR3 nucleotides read TGTGCCAGCAGCTTGGGACAGCGGGGGCGGGAGAGCTCCTACGAGCAGTACTTC. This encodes CASSLGQRGRESSYEQYF.

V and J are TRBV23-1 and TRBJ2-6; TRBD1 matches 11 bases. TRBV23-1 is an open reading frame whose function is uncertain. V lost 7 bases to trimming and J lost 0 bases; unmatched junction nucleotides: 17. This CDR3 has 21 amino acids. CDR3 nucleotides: TGCGCCAGCACCTGGACAGGGGGCTCCGGGGACTACTACTCTGGGGCCAACGTCCTGACTTTC. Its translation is CASTWTGGSGDYYSGANVLTF.

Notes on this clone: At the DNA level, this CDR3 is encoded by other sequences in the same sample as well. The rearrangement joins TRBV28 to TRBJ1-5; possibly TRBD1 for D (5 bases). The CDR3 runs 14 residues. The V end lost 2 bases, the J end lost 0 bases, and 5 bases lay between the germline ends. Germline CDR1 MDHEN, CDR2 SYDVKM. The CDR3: CASSLGGSNQPQHF. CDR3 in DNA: TGTGCCAGCAGTTTAGGGGGTAGCAATCAGCCCCAGCATTTT.